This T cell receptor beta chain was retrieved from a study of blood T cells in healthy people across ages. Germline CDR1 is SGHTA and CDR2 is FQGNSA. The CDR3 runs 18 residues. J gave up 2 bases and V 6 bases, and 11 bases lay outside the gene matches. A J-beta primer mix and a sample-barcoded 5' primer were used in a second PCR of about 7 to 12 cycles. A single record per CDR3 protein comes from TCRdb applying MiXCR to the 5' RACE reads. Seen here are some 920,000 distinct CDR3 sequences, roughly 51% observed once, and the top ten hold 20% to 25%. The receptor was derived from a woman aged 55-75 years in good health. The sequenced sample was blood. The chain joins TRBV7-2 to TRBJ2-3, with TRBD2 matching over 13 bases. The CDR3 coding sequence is TGTGCCAGCAGGAAAATCCGGACTAGCGGGAGCCACACAGATACGCAGTATTTT. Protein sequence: CASRKIRTSGSHTDTQYF.